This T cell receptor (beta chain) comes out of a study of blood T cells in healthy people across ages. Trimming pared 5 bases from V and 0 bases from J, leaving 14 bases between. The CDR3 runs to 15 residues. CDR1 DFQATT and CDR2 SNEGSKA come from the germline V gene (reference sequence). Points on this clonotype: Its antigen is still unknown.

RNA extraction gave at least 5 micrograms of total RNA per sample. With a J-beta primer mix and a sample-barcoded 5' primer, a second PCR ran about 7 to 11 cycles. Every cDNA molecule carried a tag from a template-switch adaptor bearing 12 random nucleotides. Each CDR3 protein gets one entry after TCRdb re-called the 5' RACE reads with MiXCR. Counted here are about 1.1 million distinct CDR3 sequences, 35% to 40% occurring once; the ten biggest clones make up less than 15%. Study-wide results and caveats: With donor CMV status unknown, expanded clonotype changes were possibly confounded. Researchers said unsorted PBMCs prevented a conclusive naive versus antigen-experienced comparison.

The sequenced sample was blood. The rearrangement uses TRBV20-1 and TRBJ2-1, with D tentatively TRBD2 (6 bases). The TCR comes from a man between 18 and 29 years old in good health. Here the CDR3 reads CSAHSGSSSYNEQFF. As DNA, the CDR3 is TGCAGTGCTCATAGCGGATCGAGCTCCTACAATGAGCAGTTCTTC.